This TCR beta chain was identified in a study of shared clonotypes between healthy human individuals. Genomic DNA of every subset was divided equally among multiple immunoSEQ plates. Only in-frame clones appear in the TCRdb table, and some are missing; sequencing was by immunoSEQ multiplex PCR. The table lists roughly 400,000 clones, about 96% of them singletons. Material: memory CD8+ T cells sorted from blood. The subset is: CD45RO+ cells pooled with CCR7-negative TemRA cells. The TCR sequence derives from a man aged 30 to 45 in good health.

This chain's CDR3 is CAVDRAAYGYTF. The CDR3 nucleotides read TGTGCCGTGGACAGGGCGGCTTATGGCTACACCTTC. This chain connects TRBV28 to TRBJ1-2; 8 bases are a match to TRBD1. Germline loops: CDR1 MDHEN, CDR2 SYDVKM. The length of the CDR3 is 12 residues. V lost 11 bases and J lost 5; bases outside the gene matches: 7.